The 23 T cell receptor beta chains in this list originate from one sample, sequenced in a study of blood T cell repertoires in COVID-19. Sequencing used immunoSEQ multiplex PCR; TCRdb keeps in-frame clones, though not all of them. This table holds some 52,000 clones, 86% found once. Material for sequencing was peripheral blood. These receptors were taken from a human donor in a cohort sampled during active COVID-19.

This rearrangement joins TRBV19 to TRBJ2-3; weak D call: TRBD1 (6 bases). The germline CDR1 and CDR2 sequences are LNHDA and SQIVND (reference sequence). The CDR3 contains 17 residues. Trimming stripped 2 bases from V and 2 bases from J, with 17 bases between. In DNA form, the CDR3 reads TGTGCCAGTAGTATAAGGGGACACGCGAGCCCCACAGATACGCAGTATTTT. Translating gives CASSIRGHASPTDTQYF. Drawing the rest from reference TRBV19 and TRBJ2-3, the complete variable domain is DGGITQSPKYLFRKEGQNVTLSCEQNLNHDAMYWYRQDPGQGLRLIYYSQIVNDFQKGDIAEGYSVSREKKESFPLTVTSAQKNPTAFYLCASSIRGHASPTDTQYFGPGTRLTVL.

The chain recombines TRBV5-1 with TRBJ2-2; 8 bases are shared with TRBD1. Germline V gene lookup returns CDR1 SGHRS and CDR2 YFSETQ. V trimming: 6 bases; J trimming: 7 bases; junction bases outside the gene matches: 8. This CDR3 comprises 14 residues. CDR3 sequence: CASTSDREVGELFF. CDR3 coding DNA: TGCGCCAGCACATCGGACAGGGAGGTCGGGGAGCTGTTTTTT.

In its sample, this clone was seen once. The rearrangement joins TRBV10-2 to TRBJ1-5, with TRBD1 identical over 7 bases. Germline-derived CDR1 and CDR2 are WSHSY and SAAADI. Trimming took 6 bases from V and 2 from J; bases not matched to a gene: 1. The CDR3 is 13 amino acids. The CDR3 coding sequence is TGCGCCAGCAGCGGGACAGGCAATCAGCCCCAGCATTTT. This codes for CASSGTGNQPQHF.

The rearrangement joins TRBV5-1 to TRBJ1-1, with 8 bases lining up with TRBD1. With V trimmed by 4 bases and J by 4 bases, 3 bases remained unmatched. This CDR3 region has 13 residues. CDR1 and CDR2 from the germline V gene are SGHRS and YFSETQ. CDR3 nucleotides: TGCGCCAGCAGCGAGACAGGGGTCACTGAAGCTTTCTTT. It encodes CASSETGVTEAFF.

This chain joins TRBV7-8 and TRBJ1-4; no definite D call. The CDR3 is 12 residues long. From germline, CDR1 is SGHVS and CDR2 FQNEAQ. Trimming removed 2 bases from V and 6 bases from J, with 4 bases in between. The CDR3 nucleotides read TGTGCCAGCAGCTTACGGGATGAAAAACTGTTTTTT. It codes for CASSLRDEKLFF.

As DNA, the CDR3 is TGTGCCAGCAGTAGACGCCGGGACAGGGGGCCCGGGCCCTATGGCTACACCTTC. This encodes CASSRRRDRGPGPYGYTF. The gene calls are TRBV27 and TRBJ1-2; 12 bases match TRBD1. V shed 5 bases and J 4 bases; nucleotides not matched to a gene: 14. This CDR3 spans 18 amino acids. CDR1 is MNHEY, CDR2 SMNVEV, per germline (reference sequence).

This rearrangement joins TRBV18 to TRBJ2-2; the match to TRBD1 covers 12 bases. The trim removed 0 bases at V and 7 bases at J, leaving 3 bases unmatched. Germline V lookup: CDR1 KGHSH, CDR2 LQKENI. The CDR3 runs to 16 residues. The CDR3 protein is CASSPPGQGAIGELFF. CDR3 in DNA: TGTGCCAGCTCACCACCGGGACAGGGGGCTATCGGGGAGCTGTTTTTT.

In DNA form, the CDR3 reads TGTGCCAGCAGCCTCGAGACTTTCACAGATACGCAGTATTTT. This translates into CASSLETFTDTQYF. This chain connects TRBV2 to TRBJ2-3, with unresolved D. V was clipped by 6 bases and J by 2 bases, with 12 bases between them. The CDR3 totals 14 residues. Germline V gives CDR1 SNHLY, CDR2 FYNNEI.

The chain uses TRBV5-1 and TRBJ1-5; 7 bases fit TRBD1. The CDR3 is 15 amino acids. Unmatched junction bases numbered 4, after V lost 3 bases and J lost 1 base. The V gene's germline CDR1 is SGHRS and CDR2 YFSETQ. The CDR3 reads CASSSQGGSNQPQHF. As DNA, the CDR3 is TGCGCCAGCAGCTCTCAGGGGGGCAGCAATCAGCCCCAGCATTTT.

V gene TRBV3-1 (or the pseudogene TRBV3-2) combines with J gene TRBJ2-6, with D possibly being TRBD1 (5 bases). The ends were cut back, 1 base at V and 2 bases at J, with 12 bases in the middle. The length of the CDR3 is 17 residues. Germline CDR1 and CDR2: LGHDT and YNNKEL (reference sequence). The CDR3, as DNA: TGTGCCAGCAGCCAAGGACAGCCGCCAACTGGGGCCAACGTCCTGACTTTC. Its translation: CASSQGQPPTGANVLTF.

This sequence joins TRBV5-1 and TRBJ1-6; 10 bases line up with TRBD1. The CDR3 covers 16 residues. Germline V gene sequence: CDR1 SGHRS, CDR2 YFSETQ. The V and J ends lost 4 bases and 7 bases, in that order; junction bases with no gene match: 8. CDR3 sequence reads: CASSPGQGIDNSPLHF. CDR3 nucleotide sequence: TGCGCCAGCAGCCCGGGACAGGGGATCGACAATTCACCCCTCCACTTT.

The gene calls are TRBV23-1 and TRBJ1-1, with D tentatively TRBD1 (6 bases). TRBV23-1 carries the ORF label, with uncertain function. Trimming pared 6 bases from V and 3 bases from J, leaving 14 bases between. This CDR3 has 14 amino acids. Here the CDR3 reads CASSQGGRDTEAFF. The CDR3 DNA follows: TGCGCCAGCAGCCAAGGGGGGAGGGACACTGAAGCTTTCTTT.

The chain employs TRBV19 and TRBJ1-2, with D unresolved. The germline V gene encodes CDR1 LNHDA and CDR2 SQIVND (reference sequence). The CDR3 loop spans 13 amino acids. V was cut by 3 bases and J by 7 bases, with 12 bases left in between. CDR3 amino acids: CASSIAGSGGYTF. The CDR3 nucleotides read TGTGCCAGTAGTATCGCGGGTTCAGGTGGCTACACCTTC.

The CDR3 is CASSPDRGSGYDSPLHF. In DNA form, the CDR3 reads TGCGCCAGCAGCCCGGACAGGGGGAGCGGGTACGATTCACCCCTCCACTTT. The chain joins TRBV5-1 to TRBJ1-6; 10 bases are a match to TRBD1. Germline loops: CDR1 SGHRS, CDR2 YFSETQ. Trimming at V came to 4 bases and at J to 8 bases, leaving 12 bases not matched to a gene. The CDR3 contains 17 residues.

The chain combines TRBV9 with TRBJ2-1; 15 bases fit TRBD2. Germline assignment: CDR1 SGDLS and CDR2 YYNGEE. The CDR3 length is 15 residues. J lost 9 bases, V lost 0 bases, and 1 base had no gene match. The DNA for the CDR3 is TGTGCCAGCAGCGTAGAGGGACTAGCGGGGGGTGAGCAGTTCTTC. Its protein is CASSVEGLAGGEQFF. Full variable domain (outside the CDR3, taken from reference TRBV9 and TRBJ2-1): DSGVTQTPKHLITATGQRVTLRCSPRSGDLSVYWYQQSLDQGLQFLIQYYNGEERAKGNILERFSAQQFPDLHSELNLSSLELGDSALYFCASSVEGLAGGEQFFGPGTRLTVL.

This chain connects TRBV29-1 to TRBJ2-7, with 10 positions matching TRBD2. The CDR3 extends over 17 amino acids. Germline CDR1 reads SQVTM; CDR2 reads ANQGSEA. V dropped 0 bases and J dropped 7; count of bases not matched to a gene: 15. The CDR3 DNA reads TGCAGCGTTGAAGATCGCGGCCGTATAGCGGGAGGAGATGAGCAGTACTTC. Translating gives CSVEDRGRIAGGDEQYF.

There are a few counts of this clone. The chain combines TRBV30 with TRBJ1-2; tentative D call: TRBD1 (5 bases). This CDR3 comprises 16 residues. The V end lost 1 base, the J end lost 4 bases, and 19 bases lay between the germline ends. CDR1 and CDR2 from the germline V gene are GTSNPN and SVGIG (reference sequence). The CDR3 DNA sequence: TGTGCCTGGAGTGCCGGCCGGGGTGCGGGGACCTATGGCTACACCTTC. This encodes CAWSAGRGAGTYGYTF.

This clone was detected only a few times. In nucleotides, the CDR3 is TGTGCCAGCAGTTTTAGGGGCAATGAGCAGTTCTTC. Residues: CASSFRGNEQFF. This sequence joins TRBV27 and TRBJ2-1, with TRBD1 as a possible D gene (5 bases). There are 12 residues in the CDR3. V lost 3 bases and J lost 6, with 6 bases in between. Germline CDR1 MNHEY, CDR2 SMNVEV (reference sequence).

This clone occurred a few times. V gene TRBV5-4 combines with J gene TRBJ1-2; 10 nucleotides align to TRBD1. CDR1 SGHNT and CDR2 YYREEE come from the germline V gene (reference sequence). V shed 4 bases, J shed 3 bases, and the junction held 3 bases outside the gene matches. The length of the CDR3 is 14 residues. The CDR3 bases are TGTGCCAGCAGCGAGGGACAGGGGTACTATGGCTACACCTTC. It translates to CASSEGQGYYGYTF. Using reference TRBV5-4 and TRBJ1-2 for the parts outside the CDR3, the full variable domain is ETGVTQSPTHLIKTRGQQVTLRCSSQSGHNTVSWYQQALGQGPQFIFQYYREEENGRGNFPPRFSGLQFPNYSSELNVNALELDDSALYLCASSEGQGYYGYTFGSGTRLTVV.

V is TRBV5-1 and J is TRBJ2-2; 10 bases match TRBD2. Losses at the gene ends were 2 bases for V and 5 bases for J; bases not matched to a gene: 6. The germline gives CDR1 SGHRS, CDR2 YFSETQ. The CDR3 is made up of 16 amino acids. As DNA, the CDR3 is TGCGCCAGCAGCTTCCGAGCGGGGGGGCCGACCGGGGAGCTGTTTTTT. Residues: CASSFRAGGPTGELFF.

About this clone itself: Other nucleotide sequences from this sample produce the same CDR3. This chain joins TRBV29-1 and TRBJ1-2; a possible D gene is TRBD1 (6 bases). The CDR3 consists of 12 residues. Germline lookup yields CDR1 SQVTM and CDR2 ANQGSEA. The V end was cut by 4 bases, the J end by 7 bases, with 13 bases between. The CDR3, as DNA: TGCAGCGTTGGTGGACAGTCGTTTGGCTACACCTTC. It translates to CSVGGQSFGYTF.

The V and J genes are TRBV10-3 and TRBJ2-7; 11 nucleotides agree with TRBD2. The CDR3 totals 15 residues. Germline assignment: CDR1 ENHRY and CDR2 SYGVKD. V was clipped by 4 bases and J by 3 bases; unmatched bases: 5. DNA of the CDR3: TGTGCCATCAGTGGGACTAGCGGGCGCAGCTACGAGCAGTACTTC. Translating gives CAISGTSGRSYEQYF.

This clone showed up just a few times. V usage is TRBV28 and J usage is TRBJ1-1; D perhaps matches TRBD1 (6 bases). The CDR3 consists of 17 residues. V dropped 2 bases and J dropped 0 bases, with 16 bases sitting between them. Looked up from germline, CDR1 is MDHEN and CDR2 is SYDVKM. In DNA form, the CDR3 reads TGTGCCAGCAGTTTACCCCCCGGGGGGCTCATGAACACTGAAGCTTTCTTT. Protein product: CASSLPPGGLMNTEAFF.